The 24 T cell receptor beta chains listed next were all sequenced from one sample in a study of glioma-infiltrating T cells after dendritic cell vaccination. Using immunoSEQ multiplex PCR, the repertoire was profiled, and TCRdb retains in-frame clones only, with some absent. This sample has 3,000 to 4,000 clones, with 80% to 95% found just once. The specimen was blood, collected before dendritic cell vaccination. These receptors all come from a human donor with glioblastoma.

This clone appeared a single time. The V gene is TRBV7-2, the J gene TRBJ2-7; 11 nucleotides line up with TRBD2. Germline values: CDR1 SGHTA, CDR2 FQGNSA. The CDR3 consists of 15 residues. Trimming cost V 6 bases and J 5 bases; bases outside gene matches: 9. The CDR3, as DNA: TGTGCCAGCAGTCTAACTAGCGGGAGTCCCCACGAGCAGTACTTC. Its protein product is CASSLTSGSPHEQYF.

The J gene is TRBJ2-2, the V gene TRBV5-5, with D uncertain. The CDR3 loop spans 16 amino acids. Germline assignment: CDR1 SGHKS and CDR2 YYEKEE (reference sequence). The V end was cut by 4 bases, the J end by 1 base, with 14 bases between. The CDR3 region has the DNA TGTGCCAGCAGCCACCCGGTGTACTTGAACACCGGGGAGCTGTTTTTT. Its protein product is CASSHPVYLNTGELFF.

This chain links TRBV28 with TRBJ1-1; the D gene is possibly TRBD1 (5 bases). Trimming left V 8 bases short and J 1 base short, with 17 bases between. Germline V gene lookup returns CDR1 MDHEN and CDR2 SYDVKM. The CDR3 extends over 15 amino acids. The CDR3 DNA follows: TGTGCCAGCCGTGAGACCGGACACCAGAACACTGAAGCTTTCTTT. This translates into CASRETGHQNTEAFF.

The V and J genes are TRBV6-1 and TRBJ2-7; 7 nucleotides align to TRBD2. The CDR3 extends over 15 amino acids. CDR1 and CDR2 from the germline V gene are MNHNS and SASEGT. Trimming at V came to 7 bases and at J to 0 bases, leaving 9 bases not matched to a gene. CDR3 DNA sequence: TGTGCCAGCATTCATCGGCTAGCGGCCTCCTACGAGCAGTACTTC. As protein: CASIHRLAASYEQYF.

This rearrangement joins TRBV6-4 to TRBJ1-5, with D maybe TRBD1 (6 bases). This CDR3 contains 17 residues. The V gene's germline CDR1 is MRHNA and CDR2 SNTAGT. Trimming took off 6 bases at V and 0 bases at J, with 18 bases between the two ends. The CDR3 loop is CASSLCTAGASNQPQHF. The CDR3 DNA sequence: TGTGCCAGCAGCCTTTGTACCGCAGGGGCTAGCAATCAGCCCCAGCATTTT.

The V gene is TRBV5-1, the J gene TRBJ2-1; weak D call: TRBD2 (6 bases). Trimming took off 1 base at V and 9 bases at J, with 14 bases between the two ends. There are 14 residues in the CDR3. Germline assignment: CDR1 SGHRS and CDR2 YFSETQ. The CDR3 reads CASSLSDRAGEQFF. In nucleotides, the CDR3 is TGCGCCAGCAGCTTGAGTGATAGAGCGGGTGAGCAGTTCTTC.

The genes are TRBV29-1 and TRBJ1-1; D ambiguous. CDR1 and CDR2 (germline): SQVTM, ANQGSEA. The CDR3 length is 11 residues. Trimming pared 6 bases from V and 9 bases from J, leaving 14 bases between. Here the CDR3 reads CSVRRDIKAFF. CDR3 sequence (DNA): TGCAGCGTGCGACGCGACATTAAAGCTTTCTTT.

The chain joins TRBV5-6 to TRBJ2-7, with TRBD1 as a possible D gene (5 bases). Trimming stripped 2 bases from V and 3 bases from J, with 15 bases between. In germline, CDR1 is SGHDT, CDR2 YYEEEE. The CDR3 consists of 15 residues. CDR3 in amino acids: CASSLIDRDFYEQYF. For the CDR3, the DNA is TGTGCCAGCAGCTTAATAGACAGAGACTTCTACGAGCAGTACTTC.

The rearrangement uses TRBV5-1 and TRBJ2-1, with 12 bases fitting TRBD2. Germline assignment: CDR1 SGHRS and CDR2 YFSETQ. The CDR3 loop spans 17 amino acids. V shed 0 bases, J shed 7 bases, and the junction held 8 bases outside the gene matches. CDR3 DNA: TGCGCCAGCAGCTTGGGACTAGCGGGAGCACGAGGGAATGAGCAGTTCTTC. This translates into CASSLGLAGARGNEQFF.

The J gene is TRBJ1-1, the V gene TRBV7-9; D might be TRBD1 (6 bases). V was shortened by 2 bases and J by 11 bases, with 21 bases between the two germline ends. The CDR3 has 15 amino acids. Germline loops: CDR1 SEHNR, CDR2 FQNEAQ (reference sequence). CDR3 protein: CASSLFSDSRALAFF. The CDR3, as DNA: TGTGCCAGCAGCTTATTCTCGGACAGTCGGGCTTTGGCTTTCTTT.

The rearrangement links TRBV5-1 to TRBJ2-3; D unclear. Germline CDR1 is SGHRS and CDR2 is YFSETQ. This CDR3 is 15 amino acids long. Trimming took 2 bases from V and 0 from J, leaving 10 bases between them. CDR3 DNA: TGCGCCAGCAGCTTCCAGAAATCTAGCACAGATACGCAGTATTTT. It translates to CASSFQKSSTDTQYF.

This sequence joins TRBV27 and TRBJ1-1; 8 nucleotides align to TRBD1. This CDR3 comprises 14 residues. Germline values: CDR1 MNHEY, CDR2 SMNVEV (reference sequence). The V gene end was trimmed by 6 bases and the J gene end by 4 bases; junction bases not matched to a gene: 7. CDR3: CASRPRGPTTEAFF. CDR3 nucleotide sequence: TGTGCCAGCAGACCCAGGGGGCCCACCACTGAAGCTTTCTTT.

CDR3 bases: TGCGCCATCACCTGGGACAGAAGGAATTCACCCCTCCACTTT. Its translation is CAITWDRRNSPLHF. The chain combines TRBV23-1 with TRBJ1-6, with 7 nucleotides matching TRBD1. TRBV23-1 has ORF status, its function being uncertain. V gave up 10 bases and J gave up 7 bases; unmatched junction bases: 10. The CDR3 is 14 amino acids.

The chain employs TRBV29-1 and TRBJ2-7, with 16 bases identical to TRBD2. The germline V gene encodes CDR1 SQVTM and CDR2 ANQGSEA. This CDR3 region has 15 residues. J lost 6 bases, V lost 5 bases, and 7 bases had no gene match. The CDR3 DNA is TGCAGCGTTTTTTCGGGACTAGCGGGAGGGCCCGAGCAGTACTTC. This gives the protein CSVFSGLAGGPEQYF.

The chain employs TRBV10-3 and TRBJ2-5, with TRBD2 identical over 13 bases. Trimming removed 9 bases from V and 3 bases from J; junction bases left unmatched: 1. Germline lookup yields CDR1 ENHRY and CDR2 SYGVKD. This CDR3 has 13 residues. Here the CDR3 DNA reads TGTGCCATTGGACTAGCGGGAGAAGAGACCCAGTACTTC. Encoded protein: CAIGLAGEETQYF.

DNA of the CDR3: TGTGCCAGTACCGAACAGTCAATCAACTATGGCTACACCTTC. This encodes CASTEQSINYGYTF. The J gene is TRBJ1-2, the V gene TRBV19; no clear D. The CDR3 runs to 14 residues. CDR1 and CDR2 (germline): LNHDA, SQIVND (reference sequence). V was trimmed by 7 bases and J by 2 bases, leaving 14 bases between them.

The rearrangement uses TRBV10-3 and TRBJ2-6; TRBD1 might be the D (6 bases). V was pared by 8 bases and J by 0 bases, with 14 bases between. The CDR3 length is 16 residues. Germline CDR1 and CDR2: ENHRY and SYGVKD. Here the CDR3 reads CAIGARGDSGANVLTF. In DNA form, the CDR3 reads TGTGCCATCGGAGCCAGGGGAGACTCTGGGGCCAACGTCCTGACTTTC.

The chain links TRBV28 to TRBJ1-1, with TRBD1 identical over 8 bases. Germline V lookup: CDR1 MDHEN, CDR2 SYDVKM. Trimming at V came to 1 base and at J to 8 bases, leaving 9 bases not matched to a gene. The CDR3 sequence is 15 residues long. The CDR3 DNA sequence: TGTGCCAGCAGTTTATACGGGACAGGAGGCTCCGAAGCTTTCTTT. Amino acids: CASSLYGTGGSEAFF.

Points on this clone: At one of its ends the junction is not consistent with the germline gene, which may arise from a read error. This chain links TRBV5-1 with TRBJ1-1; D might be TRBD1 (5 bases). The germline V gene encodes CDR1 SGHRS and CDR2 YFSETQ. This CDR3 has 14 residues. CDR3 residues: CASRLGVADTEAFF. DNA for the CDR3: TGCGCCAGCAGATTGGGGGTCGCGGACACTGAAGCTTTCTTT.

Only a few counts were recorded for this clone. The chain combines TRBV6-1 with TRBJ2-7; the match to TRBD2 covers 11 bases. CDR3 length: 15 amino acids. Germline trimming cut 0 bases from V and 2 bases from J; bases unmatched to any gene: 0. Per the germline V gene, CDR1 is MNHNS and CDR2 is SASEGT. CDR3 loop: CASSEASGRAYEQYF. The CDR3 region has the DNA TGTGCCAGCAGTGAAGCTAGCGGGAGGGCCTACGAGCAGTACTTC.

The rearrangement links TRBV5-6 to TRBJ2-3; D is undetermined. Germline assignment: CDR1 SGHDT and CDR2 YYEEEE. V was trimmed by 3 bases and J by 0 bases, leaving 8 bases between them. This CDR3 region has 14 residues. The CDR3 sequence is CASSSLVSTDTQYF. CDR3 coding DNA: TGTGCCAGCAGCTCCCTAGTTAGCACAGATACGCAGTATTTT.

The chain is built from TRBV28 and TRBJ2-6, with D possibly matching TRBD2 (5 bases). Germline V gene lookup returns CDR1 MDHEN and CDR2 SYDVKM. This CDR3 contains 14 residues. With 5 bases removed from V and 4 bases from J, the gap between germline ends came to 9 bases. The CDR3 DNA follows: TGTGCCAGCAGTCAGCCGGGGGGGGCCAACGTCCTGACTTTC. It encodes CASSQPGGANVLTF.

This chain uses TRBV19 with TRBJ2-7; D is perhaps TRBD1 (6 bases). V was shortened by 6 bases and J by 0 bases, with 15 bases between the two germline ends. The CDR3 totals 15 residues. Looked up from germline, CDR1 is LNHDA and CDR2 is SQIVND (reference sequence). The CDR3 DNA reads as TGTGCCAGTAGGAGGACAGCCTCAAGCTCCTACGAGCAGTACTTC. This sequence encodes CASRRTASSSYEQYF.

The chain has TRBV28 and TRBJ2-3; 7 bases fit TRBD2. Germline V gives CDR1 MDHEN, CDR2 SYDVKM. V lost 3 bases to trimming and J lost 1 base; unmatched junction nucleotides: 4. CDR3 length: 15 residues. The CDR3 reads CASSFGSGRTDTQYF. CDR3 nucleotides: TGTGCCAGCAGTTTTGGTAGCGGGCGCACAGATACGCAGTATTTT.